This entry is about one T cell receptor beta chain. This sample is drawn from a study of cytomegalovirus exposure and HLA in healthy donors. 13 Jbeta primers and 60 Vbeta primers were used for the PCR. The data were produced by immunoSEQ multiplex PCR, yet TCRdb's version contains in-frame clones alone and is incomplete. This sample has some 130,000 clones; around four fifths occur once, and the top ten carry approximately 10%. Germline V lookup: CDR1 SGHNT, CDR2 YYREEE (reference sequence). V shed 4 bases and J 4 bases; nucleotides not matched to a gene: 6. The CDR3 has 15 residues. The sequenced sample consisted of PBMCs. This TCR was recovered from a male donor in good health and CMV-seropositive. The J gene is TRBJ2-1, the V gene TRBV5-4; TRBD2 aligns across 9 bases. The CDR3 nucleotides are TGTGCCAGCAGCCCGAGGACTAGCGTTTACAATGAGCAGTTCTTC. Encoded protein: CASSPRTSVYNEQFF.